The 5 T cell receptor beta chains below come from one sample, sequenced in a study of cytomegalovirus exposure and HLA in healthy donors. 13 Jbeta primers and 60 Vbeta primers were used for the PCR. Assay used: immunoSEQ multiplex PCR; TCRdb lists only in-frame clones, some missing. This repertoire shows fewer than 120,000 clones, more than 65% found once; its top ten account for about an eighth. Sequencing was done on a sample of PBMCs. The receptors originated from a man younger than 40 in good health and CMV-seropositive.

The chain is built from TRBV4-3 and TRBJ2-5; perhaps TRBD2 as D (6 bases). V lost 0 bases to trimming and J lost 11 bases, with 19 bases between them. CDR3 length equals 15 residues. Germline lookup yields CDR1 LGHNA and CDR2 YSLEER. CDR3 residues: CASSQDGAGPGEQYF. CDR3 nucleotide sequence: TGCGCCAGCAGCCAAGATGGGGCCGGGCCGGGGGAGCAGTACTTC.

The chain recombines TRBV4-2 with TRBJ2-3; possible D gene TRBD2, 7 bases. CDR3 size: 15 residues. The V end was cut by 0 bases, the J end by 5 bases, with 12 bases between. Germline values: CDR1 LGHNA, CDR2 YNFKEQ. In nucleotides, the CDR3 is TGTGCCAGCAGCCAAGAGGGGGCGGGGGTAGATACGCAGTATTTT. The encoded protein is CASSQEGAGVDTQYF.

This clone has a single count. This rearrangement joins TRBV4-1 to TRBJ2-4; 10 positions agree with TRBD2. CDR3 length: 16 residues. The V gene's germline CDR1 is MGHRA and CDR2 YSYEKL. After removal of 2 bases from V and 6 bases from J, the junction contained 7 bases not matched to a gene. The CDR3 DNA is TGCGCCAGCAGCCAATTTTTAAGCGGGGGGGGAAACATTCAGTACTTC. It translates to CASSQFLSGGGNIQYF.

This clone was detected only a few times. The rearrangement joins TRBV6-6 to TRBJ1-2; 7 nucleotides line up with TRBD1. The germline V gene has CDR1 MNHNY and CDR2 SVGAGI (reference sequence). The CDR3 spans 15 residues. The V gene end was trimmed by 5 bases and the J gene end by 7 bases; junction bases not matched to a gene: 13. The CDR3 is CASSPPTGLSVGYTF. CDR3 nucleotide sequence: TGTGCCAGCAGTCCCCCGACAGGGTTGAGTGTTGGCTACACCTTC.

This clone has only a few counts. J is TRBJ1-6 and V is TRBV2; possibly TRBD1 for D (6 bases). V gave up 6 bases and J gave up 5 bases, with 11 bases separating them. The CDR3 totals 14 residues. Germline lookup yields CDR1 SNHLY and CDR2 FYNNEI. The CDR3 region has the DNA TGTGCCAGCAGACCCAGGGGAAATAATTCACCCCTCCACTTT. Translation: CASRPRGNNSPLHF. The full variable domain, completed using reference TRBV2 and TRBJ1-6, is EPEVTQTPSHQVTQMGQEVILRCVPISNHLYFYWYRQILGQKVEFLVSFYNNEISEKSEIFDDQFSVERPDGSNFTLKIRSTKLEDSAMYFCASRPRGNNSPLHFGNGTRLTVT.